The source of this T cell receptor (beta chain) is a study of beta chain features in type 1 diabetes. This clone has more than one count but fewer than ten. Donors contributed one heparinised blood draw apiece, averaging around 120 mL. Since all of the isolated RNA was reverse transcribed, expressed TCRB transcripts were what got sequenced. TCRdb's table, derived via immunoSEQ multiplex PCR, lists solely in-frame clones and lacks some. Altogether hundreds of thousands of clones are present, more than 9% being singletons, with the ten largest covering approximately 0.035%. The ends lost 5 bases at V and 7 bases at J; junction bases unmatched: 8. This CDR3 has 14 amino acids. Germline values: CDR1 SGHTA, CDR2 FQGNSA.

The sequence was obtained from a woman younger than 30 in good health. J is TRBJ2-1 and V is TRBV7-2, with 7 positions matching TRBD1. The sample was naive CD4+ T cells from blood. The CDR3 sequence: CASSRDRVENEQFF. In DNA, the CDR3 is TGTGCCAGCAGCCGCGACAGGGTTGAGAATGAGCAGTTCTTC. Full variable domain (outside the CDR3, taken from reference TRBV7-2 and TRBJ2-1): GAGVSQSPSNKVTEKGKDVELRCDPISGHTALYWYRQSLGQGLEFLIYFQGNSAPDKSGLPSDRFSAERTGGSVSTLTIQRTQQEDSAVYLCASSRDRVENEQFFGPGTRLTVL.